The entry below describes one T cell receptor (beta chain). In the source study's methods: How many nucleated cells were present was estimated from reference gene primer amplification. Sequenced by immunoSEQ multiplex PCR; TCRdb stores in-frame clones only, minus some. V, J and clone size reflect that table, while D and trimming were determined from the DNA. The sample lists 70,000 to 95,000 clones; 82% were seen once. The record originates from a study of blood T cell repertoires in COVID-19. Study in general: Samples of COVID-19 (acute and convalescent) were obtained from the United States, Italy and Spain. Sample material is recorded as cDNA or gDNA derived from T cells, B-cell-depleted T cells, or PBMCs.

V shed 2 bases, J shed 4 bases, and the junction held 1 base outside the gene matches. Per germline, CDR1 SGHDT and CDR2 YYEEEE. The CDR3 has 15 amino acids. The TCR sequence derives from a human donor in a cohort sampled during active COVID-19. The sequenced sample was peripheral blood. This chain uses TRBV5-6 with TRBJ2-2; 11 bases align to TRBD2. CDR3 amino acids: CASSFGLAGTGELFF. Written as DNA, the CDR3 is TGTGCCAGCAGCTTTGGACTAGCGGGCACCGGGGAGCTGTTTTTT.